The 6 T cell receptor beta chains presented below share a single source sample, sequenced in a study of OX40 agonist ivuxolimab in advanced cancers. Produced via immunoSEQ multiplex PCR; TCRdb's table is partial and in-frame only. The table records about 71,000 clones, approximately 78% of them present only once. The sample consisted of CD4+ or CD8+ T cells sorted from blood, taken in a trial of the OX40 agonist ivuxolimab. These receptors all stem from an adult with an advanced solid tumor such as melanoma, head and neck, liver or kidney cancer.

The chain links TRBV7-2 to TRBJ2-7; possibly TRBD2 for D (6 bases). The CDR3 totals 14 residues. Trimming left V 4 bases short and J 9 bases short, with 19 bases between. Germline assignment: CDR1 SGHTA and CDR2 FQGNSA. This CDR3 is CASSSGGLSIGQYF. CDR3 DNA sequence: TGTGCCAGCAGCTCAGGAGGGTTGTCCATCGGGCAGTACTTC.

The V gene is TRBV7-9, the J gene TRBJ1-2, with TRBD1 identical over 7 bases. The germline V gene encodes CDR1 SEHNR and CDR2 FQNEAQ (reference sequence). V dropped 3 bases and J dropped 8; count of bases not matched to a gene: 3. CDR3 length: 12 residues. CDR3 bases: TGTGCCAGCAGCTTCGACAGGGTGGGCTACACCTTC. It translates to CASSFDRVGYTF. The whole variable domain, filled in from reference TRBV7-9 and TRBJ1-2, reads DTGVSQNPRHKITKRGQNVTFRCDPISEHNRLYWYRQTLGQGPEFLTYFQNEAQLEKSRLLSDRFSAERPKGSFSTLEIQRTEQGDSAMYLCASSFDRVGYTFGSGTRLTVV.

This clone was observed a handful of times. The junction and the germline gene differ at one end; a read error may be behind it. The rearrangement uses TRBV2 and TRBJ2-3, with 9 nucleotides matching TRBD1. The germline V gene has CDR1 SNHLY and CDR2 FYNNEI. This CDR3 comprises 11 residues. This CDR3 is CASSGRDRVLF. CDR3 DNA sequence: TGTGCCAGCAGTGGTAGGGACAGGGTCCTTTTT.

The V and J genes are TRBV5-1 and TRBJ2-1; 8 bases are a match to TRBD2. The length of the CDR3 is 15 residues. V lost 3 bases and J lost 7; bases outside the gene matches: 9. Germline CDR1 and CDR2: SGHRS and YFSETQ. CDR3 in DNA: TGCGCCAGCAGCTGGCGGGAGGAGGGTTGGAATGAGCAGTTCTTC. Its translation is CASSWREEGWNEQFF.

This clone was counted once. V gene TRBV7-2 combines with J gene TRBJ1-5, with 8 bases that match TRBD1. The CDR3 covers 15 residues. Germline V gene sequence: CDR1 SGHTA, CDR2 FQGNSA. V was clipped by 5 bases and J by 6 bases; unmatched bases: 9. DNA for the CDR3: TGTGCCAGCAGCCATCGCGGACAGGGAGGTCAGCCCCAGCATTTT. This translates into CASSHRGQGGQPQHF. Using reference TRBV7-2 and TRBJ1-5 for the parts outside the CDR3, the full variable domain is GAGVSQSPSNKVTEKGKDVELRCDPISGHTALYWYRQSLGQGLEFLIYFQGNSAPDKSGLPSDRFSAERTGGSVSTLTIQRTQQEDSAVYLCASSHRGQGGQPQHFGDGTRLSIL.

This chain connects TRBV19 to TRBJ1-2; TRBD1 might be the D (5 bases). Trimming cost V 8 bases and J 7 bases, with 14 bases left between them. This CDR3 comprises 12 residues. CDR1 and CDR2 (germline): LNHDA, SQIVND (reference sequence). The CDR3 region has the DNA TGTGCCAGTCGCGCTCAGGGCTTTGGCTACACCTTC. Protein sequence: CASRAQGFGYTF.